A single sample gave rise to the 28 T cell receptor beta chains below, sequenced in a study of T cells after yellow fever vaccination. Using its own MiXCR run on the 5' RACE reads, TCRdb lists one record per CDR3 protein. The sample has about 350,000 distinct CDR3 sequences; 8% to 9.5% are singletons. The material sequenced was PBMCs, taken roughly seven weeks after the first yellow fever vaccination. These TCRs come from a man aged 18 to 29 who received the YFV17D yellow fever vaccine.

Only a few counts were recorded for this clonotype. The chain carries TRBV6-2 or TRBV6-3 and TRBJ2-1, with TRBD2 identical over 8 bases. V shed 7 bases and J 0 bases; nucleotides not matched to a gene: 2. CDR3 length: 14 residues. CDR1 is MNHEY and CDR2 is SVGEGT in the germline V gene. The CDR3 protein is CASNREGSYNEQFF. The CDR3 DNA reads as TGTGCCAGCAATCGGGAGGGCTCCTACAATGAGCAGTTCTTC.

The chain couples TRBV19 to TRBJ1-3, with D tentatively TRBD1 (6 bases). This CDR3 contains 15 residues. V was clipped by 3 bases and J by 4 bases, with 13 bases between them. Looked up from germline, CDR1 is LNHDA and CDR2 is SQIVND (reference sequence). DNA of the CDR3: TGTGCCAGTAGTATTGGTTCAGGGGCAGGAAACACCATATATTTT. This encodes CASSIGSGAGNTIYF. The variable domain in full, completed from reference TRBV19 and TRBJ1-3, reads DGGITQSPKYLFRKEGQNVTLSCEQNLNHDAMYWYRQDPGQGLRLIYYSQIVNDFQKGDIAEGYSVSREKKESFPLTVTSAQKNPTAFYLCASSIGSGAGNTIYFGEGSWLTVV.

This clonotype showed up just a few times. The chain couples TRBV5-1 to TRBJ2-1; TRBD2 aligns across 10 bases. V lost 6 bases and J lost 6; bases outside the gene matches: 9. This CDR3 spans 15 amino acids. Germline V gene lookup returns CDR1 SGHRS and CDR2 YFSETQ. This CDR3 is CASTRAGGQVNEQFF. The CDR3 DNA follows: TGCGCCAGCACCCGAGCGGGGGGGCAAGTCAATGAGCAGTTCTTC.

The chain uses TRBV20-1 and TRBJ1-1, with D uncertain. This CDR3 region has 15 residues. V was clipped by 1 base and J by 0 bases, with 12 bases between them. Germline V gene data show CDR1 as DFQATT and CDR2 as SNEGSKA (reference sequence). The CDR3 loop reads CSARVGGQLNTEAFF. In DNA, the CDR3 is TGCAGTGCTAGAGTGGGAGGGCAGTTGAACACTGAAGCTTTCTTT.

This clonotype was found a few times. This chain uses TRBV6-1 with TRBJ2-5; D is possibly TRBD1 or TRBD2 (5 bases each). CDR3 length: 16 amino acids. Trimming cost V 4 bases and J 0 bases, with 15 bases left between them. From germline, CDR1 is MNHNS and CDR2 SASEGT. The CDR3 DNA sequence: TGTGCCAGCAGTGGGGACCCGAATAGGTACCAAGAGACCCAGTACTTC. It codes for CASSGDPNRYQETQYF.

The chain has TRBV7-2 and TRBJ2-3; 10 bases align to TRBD2. From germline, CDR1 is SGHTA and CDR2 FQGNSA. With V trimmed by 5 bases and J by 6 bases, 8 bases remained unmatched. CDR3 size: 15 residues. The CDR3 here is CASSPTGTSVDTQYF. For the CDR3, the DNA is TGTGCCAGCAGCCCAACCGGGACTAGCGTTGATACGCAGTATTTT.

This clonotype was picked up a small number of times. The chain has TRBV20-1 and TRBJ1-6; D is uncertain. Germline V gene sequence: CDR1 DFQATT, CDR2 SNEGSKA (reference sequence). The CDR3 totals 15 residues. V was shortened by 0 bases and J by 4 bases, with 10 bases between the two germline ends. The CDR3, as DNA: TGCAGTGCTAGAGATCCGTCCTTTTATAATTCACCCCTCCACTTT. Encoded protein: CSARDPSFYNSPLHF.

This clonotype has more than one count but fewer than ten. The chain couples TRBV5-1 to TRBJ1-1; D is possibly TRBD1 (6 bases). Germline CDR1 and CDR2: SGHRS and YFSETQ. V gave up 0 bases and J gave up 3 bases, with 15 bases separating them. The CDR3 runs to 16 residues. The CDR3 nucleotides are TGCGCCAGCAGCTTGGGAGACAGGTTCGGATACACTGAAGCTTTCTTT. The encoded protein is CASSLGDRFGYTEAFF.

This chain links TRBV5-1 with TRBJ2-3; D is possibly TRBD1 (5 bases). This CDR3 comprises 11 residues. V shed 4 bases and J shed 9 bases, with 9 bases lying between them. From germline, CDR1 is SGHRS and CDR2 YFSETQ. CDR3 loop: CASSGARTQYF. As DNA, the CDR3 is TGCGCCAGCAGCGGGGCTAGGACGCAGTATTTT.

V and J are TRBV10-3 and TRBJ2-5, with a weak D call TRBD1 (5 bases). Germline V gives CDR1 ENHRY, CDR2 SYGVKD. This CDR3 region has 14 residues. Trimming cost V 6 bases and J 5 bases, with 16 bases left between them. The CDR3 reads CAISPQGVYETQYF. The CDR3 bases are TGTGCCATCAGCCCGCAGGGTGTTTATGAGACCCAGTACTTC.

About this clonotype: One end of the junction varies from germline; a read error may be responsible. The chain recombines TRBV3-1 with TRBJ1-2, with D maybe TRBD1 (6 bases). The V gene's germline CDR1 is LGHDT and CDR2 YNNKEL (reference sequence). The CDR3 loop spans 12 amino acids. CDR3 sequence: CASSQELGGRRF. The CDR3 bases are TGTGCCAGCAGCCAAGAATTAGGGGGACGGAGATTC.

The table lists this clonotype with many counts. The J gene is TRBJ2-7, the V gene TRBV27; 11 nucleotides match TRBD2. J was trimmed by 0 bases and V by 8 bases; bases with no gene match: 9. The CDR3 has 16 amino acids. Germline V lookup: CDR1 MNHEY, CDR2 SMNVEV (reference sequence). The DNA for the CDR3 is TGTGCCAGCGCATCCGGGCTAGCGGGGGGCTCCTACGAGCAGTACGTC. Protein product: CASASGLAGGSYEQYV.

The chain is built from TRBV27 and TRBJ1-6; TRBD1 might be the D (5 bases). Germline V gene lookup returns CDR1 MNHEY and CDR2 SMNVEV (reference sequence). Trimming pared 6 bases from V and 0 bases from J, leaving 12 bases between. The CDR3 totals 16 residues. The CDR3 loop reads CASRGRDGSYNSPLHF. CDR3 coding DNA: TGTGCCAGCAGGGGCAGGGACGGCTCCTATAATTCACCCCTCCACTTT.

This clonotype was seen a few times. The chain employs TRBV4-1 and TRBJ2-2, with D possibly TRBD2 on 5 matching bases. The V end lost 1 base, the J end lost 6 bases, and 9 bases lay between the germline ends. The CDR3 runs 14 residues. Germline CDR1 and CDR2: MGHRA and YSYEKL. The CDR3 sequence is CASSQGMRAGELFF. The CDR3, as DNA: TGCGCCAGCAGCCAAGGGATGAGGGCCGGGGAGCTGTTTTTT.

Within the sample, this clonotype is medium-sized (0.01 to 0.1%). The V and J genes are TRBV5-1 and TRBJ1-5; D might be TRBD1 (5 bases). This CDR3 is built from 15 residues. Germline V gives CDR1 SGHRS, CDR2 YFSETQ. Trimming left V 2 bases short and J 1 base short, with 10 bases between. CDR3 residues: CASSFTGSSNQPQHF. CDR3 DNA: TGCGCCAGCAGCTTTACAGGCTCGAGCAATCAGCCCCAGCATTTT.

This chain connects TRBV5-1 to TRBJ1-6; no clear D gene. The germline V gene encodes CDR1 SGHRS and CDR2 YFSETQ. The CDR3 length is 17 residues. V lost 4 bases, J lost 0 bases, and 14 bases lay in between. Here the CDR3 DNA reads TGCGCCAGCAGCCTGAGACATCCGAGCTCCTATAATTCACCCCTCCACTTT. It specifies CASSLRHPSSYNSPLHF.

This clonotype was seen more than once but under ten times. J is TRBJ2-1 and V is TRBV4-2, with 12 bases identical to TRBD1. The J segment lost 0 bases and the V segment lost 2 bases, leaving 8 bases of the junction unmatched. Germline lookup yields CDR1 LGHNA and CDR2 YNFKEQ. The CDR3 covers 19 residues. The CDR3 sequence is CASSQRTGQGAVSYNEQFF. CDR3 DNA sequence: TGTGCCAGCAGCCAAAGAACGGGACAGGGGGCGGTCTCCTACAATGAGCAGTTCTTC.

This clonotype turned up a few times. The gene calls are TRBV29-1 and TRBJ1-1; no definite D call. Trimming took 5 bases from V and 0 from J, leaving 10 bases between them. CDR3 length: 13 amino acids. Germline V gene sequence: CDR1 SQVTM, CDR2 ANQGSEA. The CDR3 here is CSVTDGLNTEAFF. CDR3 nucleotides: TGCAGCGTTACTGACGGTCTGAACACTGAAGCTTTCTTT.

This clonotype was observed a few times. V gene TRBV14 combines with J gene TRBJ1-2; maybe TRBD1 (5 bases). Germline V gene data show CDR1 as SGHDN and CDR2 as FVKESK. CDR3 length equals 13 residues. Trimming removed 4 bases at V and 8 bases at J, with 14 bases between. CDR3 sequence (DNA): TGTGCCAGCAGCCGAAACCAGGGAGCGGGCTACACCTTC. This encodes CASSRNQGAGYTF.

CDR3 protein: CASSLYVGGDMNTEAFF. CDR3 in DNA: TGCGCCAGCAGCTTGTATGTGGGGGGAGACATGAACACTGAAGCTTTCTTT. This sequence joins TRBV5-1 and TRBJ1-1, with D possibly being TRBD1 (5 bases). This CDR3 contains 17 residues. The V and J ends lost 1 base and 0 bases respectively, with 16 bases between them. Germline V gives CDR1 SGHRS, CDR2 YFSETQ.

The rearrangement links TRBV7-2 to TRBJ2-5; D is possibly TRBD1 (7 bases). Germline CDR1 reads SGHTA; CDR2 reads FQGNSA. This CDR3 has 16 residues. Between the trimmed V and J ends, which lost 1 base and 0 bases, there was a span of 12 bases. The CDR3 loop is CASSLEPGGNQETQYF. The CDR3 region has the DNA TGTGCCAGCAGCTTAGAACCAGGGGGGAACCAAGAGACCCAGTACTTC. The variable domain in full, completed from reference TRBV7-2 and TRBJ2-5, reads GAGVSQSPSNKVTEKGKDVELRCDPISGHTALYWYRQSLGQGLEFLIYFQGNSAPDKSGLPSDRFSAERTGGSVSTLTIQRTQQEDSAVYLCASSLEPGGNQETQYFGPGTRLLVL.

This clonotype was detected ten times or more. This rearrangement joins TRBV5-1 to TRBJ1-6; D is unclear. V was clipped by 5 bases and J by 7 bases, with 10 bases between them. The CDR3 spans 13 residues. CDR1 is SGHRS and CDR2 is YFSETQ in the germline V gene. Written as DNA, the CDR3 is TGCGCCAGCAGTCAAAAGCGGAATTCACCCCTCCACTTT. This gives the protein CASSQKRNSPLHF.

This chain links TRBV15 with TRBJ2-6; no firm D call. The germline V gene encodes CDR1 LNHNV and CDR2 YYDKDF (reference sequence). This CDR3 contains 15 residues. V lost 3 bases, J lost 7 bases, and 13 bases lay in between. CDR3 region: CATSSLGAVANVLTF. The CDR3 DNA reads TGTGCCACCAGCAGTTTAGGCGCTGTCGCCAACGTCCTGACTTTC.

This clonotype has a handful of counts. In DNA form, the CDR3 reads TGTGCCAGCAGTCCAGGACTAGGGTCTGCAGATACGCAGTATTTT. Translation: CASSPGLGSADTQYF. V gene TRBV28 combines with J gene TRBJ2-3; TRBD2 matches at 7 bases. Germline V gives CDR1 MDHEN, CDR2 SYDVKM. The V and J ends lost 5 bases and 4 bases, in that order; junction bases with no gene match: 9. The CDR3 is 15 residues long.

The chain is built from TRBV7-8 and TRBJ2-3; 8 nucleotides match TRBD1. Germline CDR1 SGHVS, CDR2 FQNEAQ. This CDR3 is built from 16 residues. V lost 4 bases to trimming and J lost 6 bases; unmatched junction nucleotides: 12. CDR3 sequence: CASSSKRTGLWDTQYF. The CDR3 coding sequence is TGTGCCAGCAGCTCCAAGAGGACAGGGTTGTGGGATACGCAGTATTTT. The full variable domain, with the rest looked up from reference TRBV7-8 and TRBJ2-3, is GAGVSQSPRYKVAKRGQDVALRCDPISGHVSLFWYQQALGQGPEFLTYFQNEAQLDKSGLPSDRFFAERPEGSVSTLKIQRTQQEDSAVYLCASSSKRTGLWDTQYFGPGTRLTVL.

This clonotype has ten or more counts. The chain is built from TRBV7-9 and TRBJ1-1; a possible D gene is TRBD1 (6 bases). This CDR3 comprises 13 residues. V was cut by 9 bases and J by 4 bases, with 15 bases left in between. Per germline, CDR1 SEHNR and CDR2 FQNEAQ (reference sequence). CDR3 residues: CASIKGEATEAFF. As DNA, the CDR3 is TGTGCCAGTATCAAGGGGGAGGCCACTGAAGCTTTCTTT. The complete variable domain, with remaining parts taken from reference TRBV7-9 and TRBJ1-1, reads DTGVSQNPRHKITKRGQNVTFRCDPISEHNRLYWYRQTLGQGPEFLTYFQNEAQLEKSRLLSDRFSAERPKGSFSTLEIQRTEQGDSAMYLCASIKGEATEAFFGQGTRLTVV.

The V call is TRBV18, the J call TRBJ1-5, with 10 bases aligning to TRBD1. CDR1 KGHSH and CDR2 LQKENI come from the germline V gene. J gave up 7 bases and V 6 bases, and 3 bases lay outside the gene matches. The CDR3 loop spans 13 amino acids. The CDR3 DNA reads as TGTGCCAGCTCCAGGGACAGGGGACAGCCCCAGCATTTT. This translates into CASSRDRGQPQHF.

This clonotype has only a few counts. This rearrangement joins TRBV6-1 to TRBJ2-3, with a possible D match to TRBD2 (6 bases). Germline lookup yields CDR1 MNHNS and CDR2 SASEGT. Trimming pared 6 bases from V and 0 bases from J, leaving 13 bases between. The CDR3 length is 15 residues. The CDR3: CASSASSESTDTQYF. CDR3 coding DNA: TGTGCCAGCAGCGCCTCTAGCGAGAGCACAGATACGCAGTATTTT.